A selection of T cell receptor beta chains follows, all from one sample in a study of CD8 T cells in Susac syndrome. TCRdb reanalysed the immunoSEQ multiplex PCR reads using MiXCR and keeps one entry per CDR3 protein. In the table there are 350,000 to 550,000 distinct CDR3 sequences, around 85% of which are singletons. Sample: CD8+ T cells from PBMCs. The receptors derive from a human donor with multiple sclerosis. CDR3s include the opening cysteine and the closing phenylalanine or tryptophan. Fields, in order: V gene, clone size, CDR3 protein. The size field is filled for only some rows; it gives once, few, many or a size class.

>TRBV4-1|NA
CASSQGGGGRTEAFF
>TRBV30|NA
CAWALAGGPRETQYF
>TRBV20-1|NA
CSARLAGKTSTDTQYF
>TRBV3-1|NA
CATGGDGIQAPGTQYF
>TRBV20-1|few
CSARTGVNTEAFF
>TRBV29-1|NA
CSVDGVLAGALPYNEQFF
>TRBV27|NA
CASSGTVSSYNEQFF
>TRBV30|few
CAWSVMAGAYEQYF
>TRBV30|NA
CAWSVTWTGLPNEQFF
>TRBV4-1|NA
CASSHQGTDEQYF
>TRBV4-1|few
CASSQERTGRYGYTF
>TRBV7-9|NA
CASSKANEKLFF
>TRBV30|few
CAWMGYQETQYF
>TRBV19|NA
CASSMASGTDTQYF
>TRBV6-5|NA
CASGPPGEGTEAFF
>TRBV4-1|NA
CASSYRLAGSYEQYF
>TRBV6-5|NA
CASSYGTNNEQFF
>TRBV2|NA
CASSPPGLAGAKQFF
>TRBV5-6|NA
CASSLGDGDSYGYTF
>TRBV30|NA
CACQTGTYEQYF
>TRBV30|NA
CAWRTEVEQYF
>TRBV6-2/TRBV6-3|NA
CASSSGTGDEQYF
>TRBV5-4|once
CASSLSQVNEQFF
>TRBV9|NA
CASSVSGGTDTQYF
>TRBV5-4|NA
CASSSQGALDTEAFF
>TRBV5-1|few
CASSLEGPGEGELFF
>TRBV5-8|NA
CASSPDRGYF
>TRBV4-1|NA
CASSQEAISENTIYF
>TRBV5-4|NA
CASSFGSDYEQYF
>TRBV10-2|NA
CASRGDRIYDEAFF
>TRBV5-4|NA
CASSSRLAGVNDEQYF
>TRBV20-1|NA
CSAPAMTSGAYGQYF
>TRBV7-9|NA
CASSLSDRIKWEQYF
>TRBV6-1|NA
CASSEVIDRGGSPLHF
>TRBV30|few
CAWSVGGNEQYF
>TRBV27|NA
CASSQLGLADHYEQYF
>TRBV7-9|NA
CASGGINTEAFF
>TRBV21-1|NA
CASSKEKDSGVYNEQFF
>TRBV11-1|NA
CASNGGANTEAFF
>TRBV30|NA
CAWSLAGRRLEQYF
>TRBV7-8|NA
CASSLVLQHTASYEQYF
>TRBV5-6|NA
CASSFPSSGSGYTF
>TRBV9|NA
CASGAGASYEQYF
>TRBV4-1|NA
CASSQVVWSGYTF
>TRBV4-1|NA
CASSQGTLQETQYF
>TRBV6-5|NA
CASSYSRAGEQFF
>TRBV30|NA
CAWTPSLNTEAFF
>TRBV27|NA
CASSLSPSAEYEQYF
>TRBV4-1|once
CASSQPGENTGELFF
>TRBV5-5|NA
CASSLEVYRAGNEQFF
>TRBV6-1|once
CASRDSYVPEQYF
>TRBV27|NA
CASSPHGSGQGPYEQYF
>TRBV29-1|NA
CSVSGSLGEQYF
>TRBV28|few
CASSLWRELGTDTQYF
>TRBV14|once
CASSHGQGLETNEKLFF
>TRBV30|NA
CAWRTAPNYGYTF
>TRBV2|NA
CASNGKASYNEQFF